These T cell receptor beta chains were read from a single sample in a study of regulatory dendritic cells for organ transplantation. TCRdb keeps only in-frame clones here, not all; method: immunoSEQ multiplex PCR. The sample lists under 35,000 clones; around nine tenths were seen once. The specimen sequenced was naive CD4+ T cells from blood. These receptors were taken from a human donor in good health. The CDR3 runs from the conserved cysteine through the conserved F or W.

CDR3aa: CASSSGTGAHEKLFF
v_gene: TRBV5-4
j_gene: TRBJ1-4
len: 15

CDR3aa: CASSPSRASGRDEQYF
v_gene: TRBV7-2
j_gene: TRBJ2-7
len: 16

CDR3aa: CASSPQGEQFF
v_gene: TRBV18
j_gene: TRBJ2-1
len: 11

CDR3aa: CASSLQSTGELFF
v_gene: TRBV11-1
j_gene: TRBJ2-2
len: 13

CDR3aa: CASSLSGAAHEKLFF
v_gene: TRBV7-8
j_gene: TRBJ1-4
len: 15

CDR3aa: CASSSWGQAYNEQFF
v_gene: TRBV28
j_gene: TRBJ2-1
len: 15

CDR3aa: CASSLAPDRGSEKLFF
v_gene: TRBV4-3
j_gene: TRBJ1-4
len: 16

CDR3aa: CASSTGGGITGVNEQYF
v_gene: TRBV19
j_gene: TRBJ2-7
len: 17

CDR3aa: CSFAPWGGTQYF
v_gene: TRBV29-1
j_gene: TRBJ2-3
len: 12

CDR3aa: CSARVGLEQYF
v_gene: TRBV20-1
j_gene: TRBJ2-7
len: 11

CDR3aa: CGALGNEQFF
v_gene: TRBV29-1
j_gene: TRBJ2-1
len: 10

CDR3aa: CASSYGQGIYEQYF
v_gene: TRBV6-6
j_gene: TRBJ2-7
len: 14

CDR3aa: CASSTLAEGYNEQFF
v_gene: TRBV4-2
j_gene: TRBJ2-1
len: 15

CDR3aa: CASSLKLWGGGLSYGNSPLHF
v_gene: TRBV28
j_gene: TRBJ1-6
len: 21

CDR3aa: CASSEGGYGYTF
v_gene: TRBV2
j_gene: TRBJ1-2
len: 12

CDR3aa: CASSRGETRRDTQYF
v_gene: TRBV7-9
j_gene: TRBJ2-3
len: 15

CDR3aa: CASSLVGDRQPQHF
v_gene: TRBV7-2
j_gene: TRBJ1-5
len: 14

CDR3aa: CASRTGGAGNEQFF
v_gene: TRBV5-1
j_gene: TRBJ2-1
len: 14

CDR3aa: CASSLGPGEQPQHF
v_gene: TRBV5-1
j_gene: TRBJ1-5
len: 14

CDR3aa: CATGWTGGSNTIYF
v_gene: TRBV10-3
j_gene: TRBJ1-3
len: 14

CDR3aa: CASSKFGRSSGNTIYF
v_gene: TRBV19
j_gene: TRBJ1-3
len: 16